The sequence of this T cell receptor (beta chain) was determined in a study of T cell responses to AZD1222 COVID-19 vaccine. General study findings and limits: A reported finding is that nearly half of spike-specific TCRs target unmutated variant regions.

With 2 bases removed from V and 4 bases from J, the gap between germline ends came to 12 bases. The CDR3 is made up of 15 amino acids. Germline assignment: CDR1 MNHEY and CDR2 SMNVEV (reference sequence). Note on this clone: The antigen is undetermined.

Produced via immunoSEQ multiplex PCR; TCRdb's table is partial and in-frame only. The sample comprises some 190,000 clones, around 94% of which are singletons, and approximately 1.3% rests with the top ten. The chain carries TRBV27 and TRBJ2-1; TRBD2 might be the D (5 bases). The sequenced sample was peripheral blood, obtained on day 0 of AZD1222 vaccination. The receptor was derived from an adult in good health. Here the CDR3 reads CASSLRLASYNEQFF. As DNA, the CDR3 is TGTGCCAGCAGTTTAAGGCTAGCCTCTTACAATGAGCAGTTCTTC.